One sample yielded the 26 T cell receptor beta chains listed below, sequenced in a study of cytomegalovirus exposure and HLA in healthy donors. Vbeta (60) and Jbeta (13) primers were used in the PCR. Repertoires were generated with immunoSEQ multiplex PCR, while TCRdb's copy carries only in-frame clones and drops some. The data hold 140,000 to 150,000 clones, with 75% to 80% observed a single time. Specimen: PBMCs. The receptors come from a male donor in good health and CMV-seronegative.

Regarding this clone: Relative to the germline gene, one junction end is altered; a read error may explain this. The chain uses TRBV9 and TRBJ2-2, with TRBD1 as a possible D gene (6 bases). The CDR3 consists of 15 residues. Germline CDR1 and CDR2: SGDLS and YYNGEE. CDR3 protein: CASSVGQGNAGELFF. Written as DNA, the CDR3 is TGTGCCAGCAGCGTAGGCCAGGGGAACGCCGGGGAGCTGTTTTTT.

DNA for the CDR3: TGTGCCAGCTCACGGGGGACTAGCGGAAGCACAGATACGCAGTATTTT. This sequence encodes CASSRGTSGSTDTQYF. The gene calls are TRBV18 and TRBJ2-3; 11 bases are shared with TRBD2. This CDR3 is 16 amino acids long. With V trimmed by 4 bases and J by 0 bases, 3 bases remained unmatched. Germline assignment: CDR1 KGHSH and CDR2 LQKENI.

The chain links TRBV5-6 to TRBJ2-1; TRBD1 matches 9 bases. V trimming: 3 bases; J trimming: 4 bases; junction bases outside the gene matches: 11. This CDR3 is built from 17 residues. Germline lookup yields CDR1 SGHDT and CDR2 YYEEEE. CDR3 sequence: CASSYDRGVRLYNEQFF. The CDR3 DNA follows: TGTGCCAGCAGCTACGACAGGGGGGTTCGTCTTTACAATGAGCAGTTCTTC.

CDR3 region: CASSLEETPEAFF. CDR3 coding DNA: TGTGCCAGCAGCTTGGAGGAGACCCCTGAAGCTTTCTTT. The rearrangement joins TRBV5-5 to TRBJ1-1; D is ambiguous. V was cut by 0 bases and J by 6 bases, with 9 bases left in between. From germline, CDR1 is SGHKS and CDR2 YYEKEE (reference sequence). The length of the CDR3 is 13 residues.

The table lists this clone with a count of one. This chain uses TRBV7-2 with TRBJ1-1; D call uncertain. CDR3 length: 13 residues. Germline loops: CDR1 SGHTA, CDR2 FQGNSA. The V gene lost 5 bases and the J gene lost 0 bases, with 7 bases spanning the gap. The CDR3 nucleotides are TGTGCCAGCAGCCCAAACATGAACACTGAAGCTTTCTTT. Its protein is CASSPNMNTEAFF.

V usage is TRBV6-4 and J usage is TRBJ2-2; D gene unclear. Germline V CDR1 and CDR2: MRHNA, SNTAGT. The CDR3 extends over 13 amino acids. V was shortened by 3 bases and J by 3 bases, with 5 bases between the two germline ends. For the CDR3, the DNA is TGTGCCAGCAGTGAACATGACACCGGGGAGCTGTTTTTT. Its translation is CASSEHDTGELFF.

This clone appeared a few times. The chain uses TRBV27 and TRBJ2-6, with D possibly matching TRBD2 (6 bases). Germline lookup yields CDR1 MNHEY and CDR2 SMNVEV (reference sequence). The CDR3 totals 18 residues. The V and J ends lost 3 bases and 1 base respectively, with 16 bases between them. Here the CDR3 DNA reads TGTGCCAGCAGTTTGGAGGGGTGGGCCCCATCTGGGGCCAACGTCCTGACTTTC. It is translated as CASSLEGWAPSGANVLTF.

This clone was seen a handful of times. The chain carries TRBV9 and TRBJ2-1; 11 positions agree with TRBD2. This CDR3 comprises 14 residues. After removal of 3 bases from V and 9 bases from J, the junction contained 5 bases not matched to a gene. The germline CDR1 and CDR2 sequences are SGDLS and YYNGEE. CDR3: CASSGLAGRVEQFF. The CDR3 DNA reads as TGTGCCAGCAGCGGACTAGCGGGGAGGGTTGAGCAGTTCTTC.

About this clone: Mismatch with germline at one junction end may stem from a read error. CDR3 amino acids: CASRLGLSGTGELFF. CDR3 nucleotides: TGCGCCAGCAGATTGGGACTTTCGGGCACCGGGGAGCTGTTTTTT. This chain uses TRBV5-1 with TRBJ2-2; TRBD2 might be the D (6 bases). This CDR3 comprises 15 residues. The germline gives CDR1 SGHRS, CDR2 YFSETQ.

The chain recombines TRBV4-1 with TRBJ1-5, with 7 bases that match TRBD1. Germline V CDR1 and CDR2: MGHRA, YSYEKL. Trimming at V came to 1 base and at J to 5 bases, leaving 11 bases not matched to a gene. This CDR3 spans 17 amino acids. CDR3 sequence: CASSQGISGTEHQPQHF. The CDR3 DNA sequence: TGCGCCAGCAGCCAAGGGATTTCCGGGACAGAGCATCAGCCCCAGCATTTT.

The chain couples TRBV7-8 to TRBJ1-5; 9 positions agree with TRBD1. The ends lost 5 bases at V and 7 bases at J; junction bases unmatched: 9. The CDR3 is 15 amino acids. Looked up from germline, CDR1 is SGHVS and CDR2 is FQNEAQ. As DNA, the CDR3 is TGTGCCAGCAGCGTCCGGGACAGGGCGGGGCAGCCCCAGCATTTT. Protein product: CASSVRDRAGQPQHF.

DNA of the CDR3: TGTGCCACCAGCAGAGGTGACAGTTCCTATCAGCCCCAGCATTTT. Its translation is CATSRGDSSYQPQHF. This chain links TRBV15 with TRBJ1-5; D may be TRBD1 (5 bases). CDR3 length: 15 residues. The V gene's germline CDR1 is LNHNV and CDR2 YYDKDF (reference sequence). V shed 1 base and J shed 5 bases, with 12 bases lying between them.

The chain has TRBV4-2 and TRBJ1-5; TRBD1 agrees at 7 bases. V lost 5 bases, J lost 6 bases, and 7 bases stayed unmatched. CDR1 is LGHNA, CDR2 YNFKEQ, per germline. The CDR3 spans 14 residues. For the CDR3, the DNA is TGTGCCAGCAGCGAAAACAGGGGAAGTCAGCCCCAGCATTTT. Its protein product is CASSENRGSQPQHF.

The CDR3 sequence: CASSPLAGVDEQFF. As DNA, the CDR3 is TGTGCCAGCAGCCCTCTAGCGGGGGTGGATGAGCAGTTCTTC. The chain joins TRBV5-8 to TRBJ2-1; 10 nucleotides align to TRBD2. This CDR3 has 14 residues. V was pared by 4 bases and J by 8 bases, with 6 bases of the junction left unmatched. Germline V gene data show CDR1 as SGHTS and CDR2 as YDEGEE.

The rearrangement uses TRBV7-9 and TRBJ1-6, with unresolved D. This CDR3 comprises 13 residues. Trimming shortened V by 4 bases and J by 7 bases, and 8 bases separated the two germline ends. Germline V gene sequence: CDR1 SEHNR, CDR2 FQNEAQ (reference sequence). CDR3 nucleotides: TGTGCCAGCAGCTCGGAGTCCAATTCACCCCTCCACTTT. Its translation is CASSSESNSPLHF.

This chain uses TRBV4-1 with TRBJ1-2; D is possibly TRBD1 (5 bases). Per the germline V gene, CDR1 is MGHRA and CDR2 is YSYEKL. This CDR3 has 15 residues. V lost 1 base, J lost 5 bases, and 14 bases lay in between. CDR3 in DNA: TGCGCCAGCAGCCAAGGGAACGGGGGACTATATGGCTACACCTTC. Its protein is CASSQGNGGLYGYTF.

The chain is built from TRBV7-9 and TRBJ1-2; a possible D gene is TRBD1 (5 bases). The CDR3 is made up of 14 amino acids. V was pared by 5 bases and J by 1 base, with 11 bases between. Germline V gene sequence: CDR1 SEHNR, CDR2 FQNEAQ (reference sequence). CDR3 region: CASSRRDFNYGYTF. The CDR3, as DNA: TGTGCCAGCAGCCGCAGGGATTTTAACTATGGCTACACCTTC.

This chain joins TRBV18 and TRBJ2-2; 7 bases line up with TRBD2. The CDR3 covers 16 residues. J was trimmed by 2 bases and V by 3 bases; bases with no gene match: 6. The V gene's germline CDR1 is KGHSH and CDR2 LQKENI. CDR3 nucleotide sequence: TGTGCCAGCTCACCCTTAGCGGGCAGTAACACCGGGGAGCTGTTTTTT. Its protein is CASSPLAGSNTGELFF.

This clone has more than one count but fewer than ten. The chain employs TRBV6-1 and TRBJ2-7; D may be TRBD1 (6 bases). Deletions cut 8 bases from V and 1 base from J, with 15 bases between. Germline lookup yields CDR1 MNHNS and CDR2 SASEGT. The CDR3 length is 14 residues. The CDR3 sequence: CASSHTGTSYEQYF. The CDR3 nucleotides are TGTGCCAGCTCGCACACAGGGACATCCTACGAGCAGTACTTC.

This rearrangement joins TRBV7-6 to TRBJ1-1, with TRBD1 matching 11 bases. V lost 6 bases and J lost 2; bases outside the gene matches: 5. Germline-derived CDR1 and CDR2 are SGHVS and FNYEAQ. The CDR3 has 15 residues. CDR3 protein: CASSSDRGLNTEAFF. In DNA form, the CDR3 reads TGTGCCAGCAGTTCGGACAGGGGGCTTAACACTGAAGCTTTCTTT.

This clone was seen only once. The gene calls are TRBV27 and TRBJ2-5, with 7 bases that match TRBD1. The junction had 22 bases not matched to a gene; V was cut back by 8 bases and J by 7 bases. The germline V gene has CDR1 MNHEY and CDR2 SMNVEV (reference sequence). The CDR3 runs to 17 residues. CDR3 nucleotides: TGTGCCAGCGGATTTGGGGGATTCCGAAGGGGGCGCGGGACCCAGTACTTC. Translating gives CASGFGGFRRGRGTQYF.

This clone was observed a few times. DNA for the CDR3: TGCGCCAGCAGCTTGGATACGGGAAGGGCTTTCTTT. Encoded protein: CASSLDTGRAFF. This chain uses TRBV5-1 with TRBJ1-1; D gene uncertain. V lost 0 bases and J 11 bases, leaving 11 bases between the germline ends. The CDR3 extends over 12 amino acids. Germline V lookup: CDR1 SGHRS, CDR2 YFSETQ.

The gene calls are TRBV15 and TRBJ1-6; TRBD1 might be the D (6 bases). V was clipped by 5 bases and J by 8 bases, with 16 bases between them. This CDR3 contains 15 residues. Germline CDR1 and CDR2: LNHNV and YYDKDF (reference sequence). CDR3 amino acids: CATSGRGGVDSPLHF. The CDR3 DNA reads TGTGCCACCAGCGGGAGGGGGGGGGTGGATTCACCCCTCCACTTT.

The gene calls are TRBV19 and TRBJ1-5, with 9 bases matching TRBD1. The CDR3 has 15 amino acids. Unmatched junction bases numbered 4, after V lost 3 bases and J lost 4 bases. Per the germline V gene, CDR1 is LNHDA and CDR2 is SQIVND (reference sequence). DNA of the CDR3: TGTGCCAGTAGTATTGAGGGACAGGGAAATCAGCCCCAGCATTTT. It encodes CASSIEGQGNQPQHF.

The V call is TRBV4-2, the J call TRBJ2-5, with D perhaps matching TRBD2 (6 bases). The J call is in doubt because the DNA end fits TRBJ2-7 better. Germline V gene data show CDR1 as LGHNA and CDR2 as YNFKEQ. CDR3 length equals 16 residues. CDR3: CASSQDGGGNGYEQYF. CDR3 nucleotides: TGTGCCAGCAGCCAAGATGGAGGCGGGAACGGGTACGAGCAGTACTTC.

The chain uses TRBV29-1 and TRBJ1-2, with D hard to call. Germline CDR1 SQVTM, CDR2 ANQGSEA. The CDR3 runs 13 residues. Trimming cost V 2 bases and J 2 bases, with 9 bases left between them. The CDR3 DNA reads as TGCAGCGTTGAACCGGGGAGGAACTATGGCTACACCTTC. Its translation: CSVEPGRNYGYTF.